This T cell receptor (beta chain) derives from a study of vaccination and CD4 T cells after COVID-19. Study-level information: Vaccination of participants consisted of two doses of either BNT162b2 or mRNA-1273 vaccine.

Noted treatment: roughly ten-day PBMC culture with coronavirus spike peptide pools or control peptides (ViraFEST assay). An Oncomine TCR Beta short-read assay was used to sequence the DNA from cultured CD4+ T cells. TCRdb passed the PCR reads through MiXCR, listing each CDR3 protein once. The table shows more than 9,000 distinct CDR3 sequences, with 60% to 75% occurring only once. Comments on this clonotype: The antigen remains unidentified.

Deletions cut 4 bases from V and 2 bases from J, with 11 bases between. The CDR3 length is 14 residues. Looked up from germline, CDR1 is LNHNV and CDR2 is YYDKDF (reference sequence). The chain employs TRBV15 and TRBJ2-5, with D tentatively TRBD1 (6 bases). Sequencing used CD4+ T cells from blood, cultured in vitro. The receptor was isolated from a human donor who had recovered from COVID-19. Here the CDR3 reads CATSTRTVQETQYF. The CDR3 nucleotides read TGTGCCACCAGCACCCGGACAGTGCAAGAGACCCAGTACTTC.